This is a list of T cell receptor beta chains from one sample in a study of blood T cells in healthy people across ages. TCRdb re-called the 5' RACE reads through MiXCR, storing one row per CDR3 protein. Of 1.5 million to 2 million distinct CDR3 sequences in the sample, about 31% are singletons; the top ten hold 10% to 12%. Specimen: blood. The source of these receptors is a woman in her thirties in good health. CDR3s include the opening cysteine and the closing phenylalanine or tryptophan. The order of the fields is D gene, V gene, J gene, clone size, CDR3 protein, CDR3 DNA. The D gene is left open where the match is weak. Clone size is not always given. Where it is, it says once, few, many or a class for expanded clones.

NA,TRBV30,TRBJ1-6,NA,CAWSGIGGSPLHF,TGTGCCTGGAGCGGCATTGGGGGTTCACCCCTCCACTTT
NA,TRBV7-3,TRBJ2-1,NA,CASSSAEGAYNEQFF,TGTGCCAGCAGCTCGGCGGAGGGGGCCTACAATGAGCAGTTCTTC
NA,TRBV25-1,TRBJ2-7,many,CASSITSGVEQYF,TGTGCCAGCAGTATAACTTCAGGAGTCGAGCAGTACTTC
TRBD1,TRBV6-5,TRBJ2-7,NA,CASSTSATGSPYEQYF,TGTGCCAGCAGTACCAGCGCGACAGGGAGCCCCTACGAGCAGTACTTC
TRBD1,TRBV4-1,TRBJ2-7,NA,CASSPERGRAETYEQYF,TGCGCCAGCAGCCCCGAAAGGGGGCGGGCGGAGACATACGAGCAGTACTTC
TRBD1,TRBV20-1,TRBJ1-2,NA,CSAREGQDVYGYTF,TGCAGTGCTAGAGAGGGACAGGATGTATATGGCTACACCTTC
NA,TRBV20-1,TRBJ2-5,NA,CSASRAWETQYF,TGCAGTGCTAGTCGGGCCTGGGAGACCCAGTACTTC
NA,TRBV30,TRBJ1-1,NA,CAWTPLGSVTEAFF,TGTGCCTGGACCCCTCTTGGGTCAGTCACTGAAGCTTTCTTT
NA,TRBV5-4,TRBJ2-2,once,CASSLAQSPGELFF,TGTGCCAGCAGCTTGGCACAGTCCCCCGGGGAGCTGTTTTTT
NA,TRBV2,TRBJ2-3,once,CASSEAWDEYF,TGTGCCAGCAGTGAAGCGTGGGATGAGTATTTT
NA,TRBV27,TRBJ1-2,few,CASSKRDGRDVGNYGYTF,TGTGCCAGCAGTAAACGCGACGGGAGGGACGTCGGAAACTATGGCTACACCTTC
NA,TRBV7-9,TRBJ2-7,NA,CASSHVAKYEQYF,TGTGCCAGCAGCCATGTCGCTAAATACGAGCAGTACTTC
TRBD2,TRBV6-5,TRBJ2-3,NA,CASSYSTSGGAGLKGDLDTQYF,TGTGCCAGCAGTTACTCGACTAGCGGGGGGGCCGGATTAAAAGGAGACTTAGATACGCAGTATTTT
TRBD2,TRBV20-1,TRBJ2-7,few,CSAREGEGEQYF,TGCAGTGCTCGGGAGGGGGAGGGCGAGCAGTACTTC
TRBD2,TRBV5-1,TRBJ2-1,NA,CASSLWRGGRDEQFF,TGCGCCAGCAGCTTGTGGCGGGGGGGCAGGGATGAGCAGTTCTTC
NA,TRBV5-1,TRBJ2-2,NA,CASSPYSRGTGELFF,TGCGCCAGCAGCCCATACTCTCGTGGCACCGGGGAGCTGTTTTTT
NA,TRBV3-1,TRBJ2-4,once,CASSHGGRNIQYF,TGTGCCAGCAGCCACGGGGGCCGGAACATTCAGTACTTC
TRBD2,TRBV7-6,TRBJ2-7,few,CASSSGLASGYEQYF,TGTGCCAGCAGCTCAGGACTAGCATCCGGTTACGAGCAGTACTTC
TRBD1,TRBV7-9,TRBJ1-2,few,CASSRDRGRGYGYTF,TGTGCCAGCAGCCGTGACAGGGGTAGGGGCTATGGCTACACCTTC
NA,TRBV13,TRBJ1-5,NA,CASSTGRMQPQHF,TGTGCCAGCAGCACGGGTAGGATGCAGCCCCAGCATTTT
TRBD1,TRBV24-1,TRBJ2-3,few,CATSDGTGSADTQYF,TGTGCCACCAGTGATGGGACAGGGAGCGCAGATACGCAGTATTTT
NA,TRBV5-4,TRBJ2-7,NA,CASSFAGVAGEQYF,TGTGCCAGCAGCTTCGCAGGGGTAGCAGGCGAGCAGTACTTC
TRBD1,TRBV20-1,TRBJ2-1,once,CSARAGTEKYNEQFF,TGCAGTGCTAGAGCCGGGACAGAGAAATACAATGAGCAGTTCTTC
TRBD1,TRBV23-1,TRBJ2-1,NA,CASSQWGFPGQGAQGEQFF,TGCGCCAGCAGTCAATGGGGGTTTCCCGGACAGGGGGCGCAGGGTGAGCAGTTCTTC
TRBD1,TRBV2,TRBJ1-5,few,CASSVTGDGNQPQHF,TGTGCCAGCAGTGTTACAGGGGATGGCAATCAGCCCCAGCATTTT
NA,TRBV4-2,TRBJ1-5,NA,CASSQESGRGQPQHF,TGTGCCAGCAGCCAAGAAAGTGGAAGGGGCCAGCCCCAGCATTTT